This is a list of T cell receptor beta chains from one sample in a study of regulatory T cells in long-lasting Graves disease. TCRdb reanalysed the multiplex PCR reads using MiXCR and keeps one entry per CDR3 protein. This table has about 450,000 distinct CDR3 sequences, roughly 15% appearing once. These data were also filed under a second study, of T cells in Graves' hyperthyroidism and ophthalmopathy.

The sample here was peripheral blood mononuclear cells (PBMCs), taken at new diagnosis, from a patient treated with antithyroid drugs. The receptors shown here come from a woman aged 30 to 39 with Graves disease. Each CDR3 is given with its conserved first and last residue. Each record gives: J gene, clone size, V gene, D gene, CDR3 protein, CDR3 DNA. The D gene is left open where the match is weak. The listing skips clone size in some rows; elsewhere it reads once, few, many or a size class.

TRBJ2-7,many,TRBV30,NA,CAWSAALSGEQYF,TGTGCCTGGAGTGCCGCTCTAAGCGGCGAGCAGTACTTC
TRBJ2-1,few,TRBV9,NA,CASSPRKTYNEQFF,TGTGCCAGCAGCCCAAGAAAAACCTACAATGAGCAGTTCTTC
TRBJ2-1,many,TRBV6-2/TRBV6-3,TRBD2,CASSSTSGSTNEQFF,TGTGCCAGCAGTTCAACTAGCGGGAGTACCAATGAGCAGTTCTTC
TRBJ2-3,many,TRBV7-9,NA,CASSLTHDSTDTQYF,TGTGCCAGCAGCTTAACGCATGATTCCACAGATACGCAGTATTTT
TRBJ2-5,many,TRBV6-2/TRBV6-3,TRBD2,CASSYILAGGGETQYF,TGTGCCAGCAGTTACATCTTGGCGGGAGGCGGAGAGACCCAGTACTTC
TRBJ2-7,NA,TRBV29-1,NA,CSVRGASYEQYF,TGCAGCGTTAGAGGGGCCAGCTACGAGCAGTACTTC
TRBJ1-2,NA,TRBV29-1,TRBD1,CSVGQSELANYGYTF,TGCAGCGTGGGACAGAGTGAGCTAGCTAACTATGGCTACACCTTC
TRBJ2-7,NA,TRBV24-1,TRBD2,CATSGVGAGVAEQCF,TGTGCCACCAGTGGGGTGGGAGCGGGAGTGGCTGAGCAGTGCTTC
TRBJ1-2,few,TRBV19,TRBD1,CASKIAWTGANYGYTF,TGTGCCAGTAAGATCGCTTGGACAGGCGCTAACTATGGCTACACCTTC
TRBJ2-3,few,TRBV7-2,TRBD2,CASSLSIGGTSTDTQYF,TGTGCCAGCAGCTTAAGTATCGGGGGGACTAGCACAGATACGCAGTATTTT
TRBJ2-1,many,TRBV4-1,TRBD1,CASSPRPGQGPEQFF,TGCGCCAGCAGCCCACGGCCGGGACAGGGTCCTGAGCAGTTCTTC
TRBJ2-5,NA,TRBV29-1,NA,CSVEDLRAETQYF,TGCAGCGTTGAAGATTTACGCGCAGAGACCCAGTACTTC
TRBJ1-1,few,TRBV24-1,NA,CATSDGSYTEAFF,TGTGCCACCAGTGATGGGTCCTACACTGAAGCTTTCTTT
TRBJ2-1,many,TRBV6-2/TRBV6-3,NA,CASSLHSNRNEQFF,TGTGCCAGCAGTCTGCACTCAAATAGAAATGAGCAGTTCTTC
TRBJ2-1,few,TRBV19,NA,CASSIAHLTPRDNEQFF,TGTGCCAGTAGTATAGCACACCTAACGCCCCGCGACAATGAGCAGTTCTTC
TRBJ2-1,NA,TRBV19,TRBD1,CASSSQGVSYNEQFF,TGTGCCAGCAGCTCGCAGGGGGTCTCCTACAATGAGCAGTTCTTC
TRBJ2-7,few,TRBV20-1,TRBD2,CSAAGTSTLYEQYF,TGCAGTGCTGCCGGGACTAGCACTCTCTACGAGCAGTACTTC
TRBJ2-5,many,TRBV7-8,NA,CASTSSQAQETQYF,TGTGCCAGCACCTCCAGTCAGGCCCAAGAGACCCAGTACTTC
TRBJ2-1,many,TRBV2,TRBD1,CASIAGQAYNEQFF,TGTGCCAGTATCGCGGGACAGGCGTACAATGAGCAGTTCTTC
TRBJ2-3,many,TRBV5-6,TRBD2,CASSPPSAIGLYQEREMRTDTQYF,TGTGCCAGCAGCCCACCAAGCGCCATTGGACTTTACCAAGAGCGGGAGATGAGGACAGATACGCAGTATTTT
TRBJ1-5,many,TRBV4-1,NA,CASSLSGASNQPQHF,TGTGCCAGCAGCTTATCAGGGGCTAGCAATCAGCCCCAGCATTTT
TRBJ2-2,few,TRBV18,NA,CASSRLDRVNTGELFF,TGTGCCAGCTCACGGTTGGACAGAGTGAACACCGGGGAGCTGTTTTTT
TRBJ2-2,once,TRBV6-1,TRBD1,CASRSPGQGVNTGELFF,TGTGCCAGCAGATCCCCGGGACAGGGGGTGAACACCGGGGAGCTGTTTTTT
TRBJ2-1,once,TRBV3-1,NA,CASSQGRLGLTEQFF,TGTGCCAGCAGCCAAGGGAGACTAGGATTAACGGAGCAGTTCTTC
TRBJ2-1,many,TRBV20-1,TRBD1,CSARPGTGVGEQFF,TGCAGTGCTAGGCCCGGGACAGGGGTTGGTGAGCAGTTCTTC
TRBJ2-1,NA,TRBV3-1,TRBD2,CASSRGASGDNEQFF,TGTGCCAGCAGCCGAGGGGCTAGCGGGGACAATGAGCAGTTCTTC
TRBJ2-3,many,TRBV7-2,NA,CASSFQQGRTDTQYF,TGTGCCAGCAGCTTCCAACAGGGCCGTACAGATACGCAGTATTTT
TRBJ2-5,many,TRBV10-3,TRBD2,CAISLAAGGRETQYF,TGTGCCATCAGTTTGGCTGCGGGGGGCCGAGAGACCCAGTACTTC
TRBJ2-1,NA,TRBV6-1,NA,CASSTGGALPHNEQFF,TGTGCCAGCAGTACCGGAGGAGCGCTCCCCCATAATGAGCAGTTCTTC
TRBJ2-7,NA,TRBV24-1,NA,CATSGSGYEQYF,TGTGCCACCAGCGGGAGTGGGTACGAGCAGTACTTC
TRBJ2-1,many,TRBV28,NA,CASNPSGPQNEQFF,TGTGCCAGCAACCCATCCGGGCCTCAGAATGAGCAGTTCTTC
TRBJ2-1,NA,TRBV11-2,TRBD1,CASSPPGTGMQFF,TGTGCCAGCAGCCCGCCCGGGACAGGGATGCAGTTCTTC
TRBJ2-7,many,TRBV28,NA,CASSPNGLAEPYEQYF,TGTGCCAGCAGCCCGAACGGGTTAGCGGAGCCCTACGAGCAGTACTTC
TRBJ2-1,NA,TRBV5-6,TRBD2,CASRRTSGSSEQFF,TGTGCCAGCAGGAGGACTAGCGGGAGTAGTGAGCAGTTCTTC
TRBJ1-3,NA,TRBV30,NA,CAWIGGSGNTIYF,TGTGCCTGGATAGGAGGCTCTGGAAACACCATATATTTT
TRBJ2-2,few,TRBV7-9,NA,CASSLVETNTGELFF,TGTGCCAGCAGCTTAGTGGAGACGAACACCGGGGAGCTGTTTTTT
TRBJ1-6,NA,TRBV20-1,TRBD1,CSARAPTQGMGSPLHF,TGCAGTGCTAGAGCCCCCACACAGGGGATGGGTTCACCCCTCCACTTT
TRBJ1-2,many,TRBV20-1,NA,CSARDKGRDYGYTF,TGCAGTGCTAGAGATAAAGGCAGGGACTATGGCTACACCTTC
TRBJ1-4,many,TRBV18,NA,CASSPELGTNEKLFF,TGTGCCAGCTCACCAGAGTTGGGCACTAATGAAAAACTGTTTTTT
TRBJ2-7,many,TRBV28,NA,CASSLGLGGYEQYF,TGTGCCAGCAGCCTCGGACTGGGGGGCTACGAGCAGTACTTC
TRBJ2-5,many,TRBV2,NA,CASRESNQETQYF,TGTGCCAGCAGAGAATCTAACCAAGAGACCCAGTACTTC
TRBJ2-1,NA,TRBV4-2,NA,CASSKQGNEQFF,TGTGCCAGCAGCAAACAGGGAAATGAGCAGTTCTTC
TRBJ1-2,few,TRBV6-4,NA,CASSDSGYYGYTF,TGTGCCAGCAGTGACTCAGGATACTATGGCTACACCTTC
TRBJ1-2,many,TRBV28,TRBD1,CASSPLRGSPVVYGYTF,TGTGCCAGCAGTCCCCTCAGGGGGTCCCCCGTGGTCTATGGCTACACCTTC
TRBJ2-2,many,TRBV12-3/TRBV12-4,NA,CASSLRWGTGELFF,TGTGCCAGCAGTTTAAGATGGGGGACCGGGGAGCTGTTTTTT